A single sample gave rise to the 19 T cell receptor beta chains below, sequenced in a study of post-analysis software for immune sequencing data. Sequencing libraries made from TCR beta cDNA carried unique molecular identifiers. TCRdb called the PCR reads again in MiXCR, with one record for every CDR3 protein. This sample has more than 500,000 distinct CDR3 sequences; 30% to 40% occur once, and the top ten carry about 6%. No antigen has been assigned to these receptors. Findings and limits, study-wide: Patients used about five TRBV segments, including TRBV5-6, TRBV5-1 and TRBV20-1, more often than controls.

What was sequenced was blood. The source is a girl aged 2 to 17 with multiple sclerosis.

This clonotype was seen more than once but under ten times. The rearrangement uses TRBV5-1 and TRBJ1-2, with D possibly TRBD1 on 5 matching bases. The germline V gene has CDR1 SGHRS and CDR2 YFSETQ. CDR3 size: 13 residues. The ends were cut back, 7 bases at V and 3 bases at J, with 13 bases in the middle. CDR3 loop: CASADQGYYGYTF. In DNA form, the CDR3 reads TGCGCCAGCGCCGACCAGGGATACTATGGCTACACCTTC.

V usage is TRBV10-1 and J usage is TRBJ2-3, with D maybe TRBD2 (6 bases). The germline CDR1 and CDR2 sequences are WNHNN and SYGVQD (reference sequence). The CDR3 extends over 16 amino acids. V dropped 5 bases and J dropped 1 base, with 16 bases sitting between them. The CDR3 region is CASSPGTGGRTDTQYF. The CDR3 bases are TGCGCCAGCAGTCCCGGGACTGGCGGGCGCACAGATACGCAGTATTTT.

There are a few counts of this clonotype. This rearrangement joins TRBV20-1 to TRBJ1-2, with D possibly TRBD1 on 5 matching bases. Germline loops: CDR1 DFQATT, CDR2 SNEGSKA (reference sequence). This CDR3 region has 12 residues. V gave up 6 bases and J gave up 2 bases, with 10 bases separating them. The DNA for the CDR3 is TGCAGTGCGGTTGGGGCGAACTATGGCTACACCTTC. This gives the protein CSAVGANYGYTF.

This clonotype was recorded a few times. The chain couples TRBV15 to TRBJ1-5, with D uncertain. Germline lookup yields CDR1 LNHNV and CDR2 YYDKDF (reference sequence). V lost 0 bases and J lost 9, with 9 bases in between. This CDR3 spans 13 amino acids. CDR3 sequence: CATSRDIQRPQHF. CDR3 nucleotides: TGTGCCACCAGCAGAGATATCCAGCGGCCCCAGCATTTT.

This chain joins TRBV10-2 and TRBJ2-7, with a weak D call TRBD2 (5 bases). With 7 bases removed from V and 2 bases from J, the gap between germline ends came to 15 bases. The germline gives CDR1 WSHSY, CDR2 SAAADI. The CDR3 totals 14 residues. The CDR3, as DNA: TGCGCCAGCAAGGAAAGGACTGATACCTACGAGCAGTACTTC. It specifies CASKERTDTYEQYF.

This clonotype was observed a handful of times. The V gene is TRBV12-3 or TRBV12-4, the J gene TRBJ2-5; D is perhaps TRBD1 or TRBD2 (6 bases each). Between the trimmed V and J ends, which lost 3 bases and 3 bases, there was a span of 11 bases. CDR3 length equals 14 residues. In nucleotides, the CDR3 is TGTGCCAGCAGTTTTAGGGGGGTTAAAGAGACCCAGTACTTC. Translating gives CASSFRGVKETQYF.

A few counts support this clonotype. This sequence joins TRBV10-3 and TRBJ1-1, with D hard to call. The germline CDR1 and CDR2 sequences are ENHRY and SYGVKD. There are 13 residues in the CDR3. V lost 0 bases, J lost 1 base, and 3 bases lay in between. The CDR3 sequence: CAISESENTEAFF. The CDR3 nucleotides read TGTGCCATCAGTGAGTCGGAGAACACTGAAGCTTTCTTT.

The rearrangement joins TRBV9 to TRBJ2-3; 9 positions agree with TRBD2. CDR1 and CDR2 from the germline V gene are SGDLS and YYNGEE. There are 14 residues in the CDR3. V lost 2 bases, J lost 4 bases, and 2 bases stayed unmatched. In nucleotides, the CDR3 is TGTGCCAGCAGCGTGCGGGGGGGCCCAGATACGCAGTATTTT. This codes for CASSVRGGPDTQYF. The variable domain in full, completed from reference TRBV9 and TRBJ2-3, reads DSGVTQTPKHLITATGQRVTLRCSPRSGDLSVYWYQQSLDQGLQFLIQYYNGEERAKGNILERFSAQQFPDLHSELNLSSLELGDSALYFCASSVRGGPDTQYFGPGTRLTVL.

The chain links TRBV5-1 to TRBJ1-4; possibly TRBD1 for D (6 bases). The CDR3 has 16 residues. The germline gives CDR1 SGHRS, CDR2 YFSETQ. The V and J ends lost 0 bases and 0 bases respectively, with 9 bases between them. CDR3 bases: TGCGCCAGCAGCTTGGGCGGGGGCCCAACTAATGAAAAACTGTTTTTT. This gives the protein CASSLGGGPTNEKLFF.

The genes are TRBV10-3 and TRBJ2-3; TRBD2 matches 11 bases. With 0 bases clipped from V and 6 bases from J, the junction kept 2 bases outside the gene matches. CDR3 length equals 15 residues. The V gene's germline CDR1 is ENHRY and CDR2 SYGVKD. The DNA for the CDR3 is TGTGCCATCAGTGAGTCGACTAGCGGGGATGATACGCAGTATTTT. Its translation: CAISESTSGDDTQYF.

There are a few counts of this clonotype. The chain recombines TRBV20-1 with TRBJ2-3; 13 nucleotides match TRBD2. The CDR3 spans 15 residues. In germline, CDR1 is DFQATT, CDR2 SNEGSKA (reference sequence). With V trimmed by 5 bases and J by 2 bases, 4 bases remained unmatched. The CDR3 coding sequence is TGCAGTGCTGCCACTAGCGGGGGGGCCACAGATACGCAGTATTTT. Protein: CSAATSGGATDTQYF.

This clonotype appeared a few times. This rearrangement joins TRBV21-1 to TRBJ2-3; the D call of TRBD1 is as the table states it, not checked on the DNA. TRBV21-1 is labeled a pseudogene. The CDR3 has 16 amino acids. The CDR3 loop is CASMRTGQGGKDTQYF. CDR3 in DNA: TGTGCCAGCATGCGAACGGGACAGGGAGGTAAAGATACGCAGTATTTT.

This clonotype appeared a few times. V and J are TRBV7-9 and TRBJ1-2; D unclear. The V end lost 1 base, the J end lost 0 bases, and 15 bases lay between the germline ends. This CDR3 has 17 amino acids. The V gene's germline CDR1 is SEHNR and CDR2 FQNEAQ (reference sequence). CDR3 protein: CASSLVQILNPNYGYTF. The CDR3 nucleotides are TGTGCCAGCAGCTTAGTACAGATCCTTAATCCTAACTATGGCTACACCTTC.

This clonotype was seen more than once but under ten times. The DNA for the CDR3 is TGTGCCAGCAGTTTCGATTTGGGGGGCCTACCCTACAATGAGCAGTACTTC. It codes for CASSFDLGGLPYNEQYF. This chain uses TRBV11-2 with TRBJ2-5; D may match TRBD1 or TRBD2 (6 bases each). CDR1 and CDR2 (germline): SGHAT, FQNNGV. Trimming took off 6 bases at V and 11 bases at J, with 31 bases between the two ends. This CDR3 has 17 amino acids.

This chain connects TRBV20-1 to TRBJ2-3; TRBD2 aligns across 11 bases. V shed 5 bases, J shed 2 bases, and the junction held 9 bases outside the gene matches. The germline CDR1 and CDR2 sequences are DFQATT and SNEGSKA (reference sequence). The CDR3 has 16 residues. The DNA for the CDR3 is TGCAGTGCTGGGAACCAGGGACTAGCGGACACAGATACGCAGTATTTT. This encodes CSAGNQGLADTDTQYF.

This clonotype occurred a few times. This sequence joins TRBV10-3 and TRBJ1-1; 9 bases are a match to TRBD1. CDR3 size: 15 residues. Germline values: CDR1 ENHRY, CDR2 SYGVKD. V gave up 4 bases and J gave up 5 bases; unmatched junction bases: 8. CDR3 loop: CAISGAGTGRTEAFF. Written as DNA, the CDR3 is TGTGCCATCAGTGGCGCCGGGACAGGGAGGACTGAAGCTTTCTTT.

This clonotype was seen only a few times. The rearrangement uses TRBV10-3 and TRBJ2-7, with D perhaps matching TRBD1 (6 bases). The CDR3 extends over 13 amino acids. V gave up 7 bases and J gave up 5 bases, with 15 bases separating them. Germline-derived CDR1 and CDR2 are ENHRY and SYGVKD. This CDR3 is CAINFSGTNEQYF. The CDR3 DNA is TGTGCCATCAATTTTTCGGGGACAAACGAGCAGTACTTC.

CDR3 nucleotide sequence: TGCAGCGTGGGACAGAATCTCGGCGAGGAACTGTTTTTT. Protein sequence: CSVGQNLGEELFF. V usage is TRBV29-1 and J usage is TRBJ1-4, with 7 bases that match TRBD1. Germline CDR1 reads SQVTM; CDR2 reads ANQGSEA. The CDR3 spans 13 residues. Trimming took 6 bases from V and 12 from J; bases not matched to a gene: 13.

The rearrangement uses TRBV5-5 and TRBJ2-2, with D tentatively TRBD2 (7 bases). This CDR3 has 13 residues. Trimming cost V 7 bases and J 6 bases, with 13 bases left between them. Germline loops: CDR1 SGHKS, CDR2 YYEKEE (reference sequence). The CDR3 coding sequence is TGTGCCAGCCACCGGGGGGCGGCCGGGGAGCTGTTTTTT. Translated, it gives CASHRGAAGELFF.